The rows below give T cell receptor beta chains drawn from one sample of a study of identical twins. TCRdb reprocessed the 5' RACE reads via MiXCR and lists one record per CDR3 protein. The sample carries fewer than 500,000 distinct CDR3 sequences, 20% to 25% recorded once. Another study also made use of these data, one on T cells expressing NK-cell markers.

The material sequenced was CD4+ T cells sorted from blood. The origin of the receptors is a young woman in good health. The CDR3 runs from the conserved cysteine through the conserved F or W. D genes are given only for firm matches. Expanded clones are given a class, and other clones once, few, many or no size at all.

j_call v_call d_call clone_size cdr3_aa cdr3_nt
TRBJ2-3 TRBV12-3/TRBV12-4 - - CASRSQGRDTQYF TGTGCCAGCAGAAGCCAGGGCCGGGATACGCAGTATTTT
TRBJ2-1 TRBV9 - few CASSVDDRSYNEQFF TGTGCCAGCAGCGTTGACGACCGCTCCTACAATGAGCAGTTCTTC
TRBJ2-1 TRBV6-2/TRBV6-3 - - CASSYGGASYNEQFF TGTGCCAGCAGTTACGGCGGAGCCAGCTACAATGAGCAGTTCTTC
TRBJ2-3 TRBV10-3 TRBD2 - CAISGGTSGRIHYTDTQYF TGTGCCATCAGCGGGGGGACTAGCGGGAGGATCCACTACACAGATACGCAGTATTTT
TRBJ1-2 TRBV4-3 - few CASSQDLRKGGYTF TGCGCCAGCAGCCAAGATCTACGGAAGGGTGGCTACACCTTC
TRBJ1-1 TRBV4-3 - few CASSPTGSRYDTEAFF TGCGCCAGCAGCCCGACTGGGTCTAGGTATGACACTGAAGCTTTCTTT
TRBJ2-2 TRBV12-3/TRBV12-4 TRBD1 many CASRGTGVVTGELFF TGTGCCAGCAGGGGGACAGGGGTTGTAACCGGGGAGCTGTTTTTT
TRBJ1-2 TRBV2 - - CASSTEIGYGYTF TGTGCCAGCAGTACAGAAATCGGGTATGGCTACACCTTC
TRBJ2-2 TRBV3-1 TRBD1 - CASSRKQGTNTGELFF TGTGCCAGCAGCCGGAAACAGGGGACGAACACCGGGGAGCTGTTTTTT
TRBJ2-5 TRBV7-3 - - CASSFSPHGTQYF TGTGCCAGCAGCTTTTCACCCCATGGGACCCAGTACTTC
TRBJ2-5 TRBV3-1 - - CASSQTGTEETQYF TGTGCCAGCAGCCAAACCGGGACGGAAGAGACCCAGTACTTC
TRBJ2-5 TRBV6-5 - few CASSYSKTQYF TGTGCCAGCAGTTACTCAAAGACCCAGTACTTC
TRBJ2-7 TRBV7-9 - - CASSLDRAGTVYEQYF TGTGCCAGCAGCTTAGATCGGGCGGGGACCGTCTACGAGCAGTACTTC
TRBJ2-7 TRBV5-1 - - CASSLGVARSSYEQYF TGCGCCAGCAGCTTGGGAGTGGCGAGGAGCTCCTACGAGCAGTACTTC